The 14 T cell receptor beta chains in this list originate from one sample, sequenced in a study of cytomegalovirus exposure and HLA in healthy donors. This PCR relied on a set of 60 Vbeta primers and 13 Jbeta primers. Clones were sequenced by immunoSEQ multiplex PCR, and TCRdb holds only the in-frame ones, with some missing. Here the sample spans 140,000 to 150,000 clones, approximately 80% being singletons. Sequenced material: PBMCs. These receptors were obtained from a woman younger than 35 in good health and CMV-seropositive.

V usage is TRBV6-6 and J usage is TRBJ1-4, with D possibly matching TRBD1 (6 bases). From germline, CDR1 is MNHNY and CDR2 SVGAGI (reference sequence). The CDR3 consists of 14 residues. Trimming removed 6 bases at V and 7 bases at J, with 15 bases between. The CDR3 here is CASSTGLGGEKLFF. The DNA of the CDR3 is TGTGCCAGCAGCACAGGGCTTGGCGGTGAAAAACTGTTTTTT.

This clone is a singleton in its sample. The chain recombines TRBV7-2 with TRBJ2-3; D is undetermined. Trimming removed 5 bases from V and 1 base from J, with 7 bases in between. Per germline, CDR1 SGHTA and CDR2 FQGNSA. This CDR3 has 13 residues. The CDR3 region has the DNA TGTGCCAGCAGCCCCTCCGGCACAGATACGCAGTATTTT. Encoded protein: CASSPSGTDTQYF.

This chain links TRBV30 with TRBJ1-2; D may be TRBD1 (5 bases). The germline V gene encodes CDR1 GTSNPN and CDR2 SVGIG (reference sequence). The V and J ends lost 4 bases and 8 bases respectively, with 20 bases between them. The CDR3 covers 14 residues. This CDR3 is CAWKHGVGVFGYTF. As DNA, the CDR3 is TGTGCCTGGAAACACGGAGTAGGGGTGTTCGGCTACACCTTC. Using reference TRBV30 and TRBJ1-2 for the parts outside the CDR3, the full variable domain is SQTIHQWPATLVQPVGSPLSLECTVEGTSNPNLYWYRQAAGRGLQLLFYSVGIGQISSEVPQNLSASRPQDRQFILSSKKLLLSDSGFYLCAWKHGVGVFGYTFGSGTRLTVV.

The rearrangement joins TRBV19 to TRBJ2-2; 11 positions match TRBD2. From germline, CDR1 is LNHDA and CDR2 SQIVND (reference sequence). This CDR3 is 18 amino acids long. The junction had 14 bases not matched to a gene; V was cut back by 7 bases and J by 4 bases. The CDR3 coding sequence is TGTGCCAGTACCCCTGTTAGCGGGGGGGCCTTTGGCACCGGGGAGCTGTTTTTT. It yields the protein CASTPVSGGAFGTGELFF.

The table lists this clone with a few counts. The gene calls are TRBV11-2 and TRBJ2-7; D gene unclear. The CDR3 contains 16 residues. Germline CDR1 SGHAT, CDR2 FQNNGV. Deletions cut 6 bases from V and 3 bases from J, with 21 bases between. The CDR3 DNA is TGTGCCAGCAGGATTCCACCGCGGAAGATTAGCTACGAGCAGTACTTC. Amino acids: CASRIPPRKISYEQYF. Full variable domain (outside the CDR3, taken from reference TRBV11-2 and TRBJ2-7): EAGVAQSPRYKIIEKRQSVAFWCNPISGHATLYWYQQILGQGPKLLIQFQNNGVVDDSQLPKDRFSAERLKGVDSTLKIQPAKLEDSAVYLCASRIPPRKISYEQYFGPGTRLTVT.

This rearrangement joins TRBV28 to TRBJ1-1; D is possibly TRBD1 (6 bases). V dropped 7 bases and J dropped 4 bases, with 16 bases sitting between them. CDR3 length: 14 residues. The V gene's germline CDR1 is MDHEN and CDR2 SYDVKM. CDR3 in amino acids: CASTGGGPGTEAFF. Written as DNA, the CDR3 is TGTGCCAGCACTGGGGGGGGGCCTGGCACTGAAGCTTTCTTT.

The chain uses TRBV6-5 and TRBJ2-2; D not resolved. The germline V gene encodes CDR1 MNHEY and CDR2 SVGAGI. The CDR3 consists of 13 residues. Deletions cut 2 bases from V and 7 bases from J, with 8 bases between. The CDR3 loop reads CASSYEADGELFF. The CDR3 nucleotides are TGTGCCAGCAGTTACGAGGCGGACGGGGAGCTGTTTTTT.

This clone was seen a few times. V usage is TRBV5-6 and J usage is TRBJ1-5, with a tentative D call TRBD1 (5 bases). V was pared by 4 bases and J by 1 base, with 12 bases between. CDR3 length equals 15 residues. Per the germline V gene, CDR1 is SGHDT and CDR2 is YYEEEE. CDR3 coding DNA: TGTGCCAGCAGCCGGGGGGACCTGAGCAATCAGCCCCAGCATTTT. Its protein product is CASSRGDLSNQPQHF.

The chain recombines TRBV5-1 with TRBJ1-1; maybe TRBD1 (6 bases). V lost 4 bases and J lost 0, with 13 bases in between. The CDR3 covers 15 residues. Germline loops: CDR1 SGHRS, CDR2 YFSETQ. The CDR3: CASSPQQGLNTEAFF. The CDR3 coding sequence is TGCGCCAGCAGCCCCCAACAGGGATTGAACACTGAAGCTTTCTTT.

The chain couples TRBV2 to TRBJ1-2; D might be TRBD1 (6 bases). The ends were cut back, 6 bases at V and 8 bases at J, with 10 bases in the middle. Germline lookup yields CDR1 SNHLY and CDR2 FYNNEI. The CDR3 runs to 11 residues. CDR3 sequence (DNA): TGTGCCAGCAGCCCGGGGGGCGGCTACACCTTC. Its translation: CASSPGGGYTF.

This chain joins TRBV18 and TRBJ2-7, with D perhaps TRBD1 (5 bases). This CDR3 has 14 residues. Germline values: CDR1 KGHSH, CDR2 LQKENI. V was pared by 4 bases and J by 3 bases, with 13 bases between. In DNA form, the CDR3 reads TGTGCCAGCTCACTAAGGGGCCCGGTCTACGAGCAGTACTTC. This codes for CASSLRGPVYEQYF.

J is TRBJ2-5 and V is TRBV7-8, with TRBD1 as a possible D gene (6 bases). Germline assignment: CDR1 SGHVS and CDR2 FQNEAQ. The CDR3 length is 13 residues. V dropped 5 bases and J dropped 4 bases, with 11 bases sitting between them. The CDR3 bases are TGTGCCAGCAGCCCACGGACAGCAGAGACCCAGTACTTC. This encodes CASSPRTAETQYF.

This sequence joins TRBV4-1 and TRBJ1-3, with D perhaps TRBD1 (5 bases). The CDR3 contains 14 residues. Deletions cut 4 bases from V and 1 base from J, with 8 bases between. Germline CDR1 is MGHRA and CDR2 is YSYEKL. CDR3 in amino acids: CASSLQGSGNTIYF. For the CDR3, the DNA is TGCGCCAGCAGCCTCCAGGGTTCTGGAAACACCATATATTTT.

V is TRBV9 and J is TRBJ2-2; maybe TRBD2 (6 bases). This CDR3 comprises 15 residues. Germline assignment: CDR1 SGDLS and CDR2 YYNGEE. The V end lost 0 bases, the J end lost 5 bases, and 11 bases lay between the germline ends. DNA for the CDR3: TGTGCCAGCAGCGTAGCAACTGGAGGGACCGGGGAGCTGTTTTTT. Protein: CASSVATGGTGELFF.